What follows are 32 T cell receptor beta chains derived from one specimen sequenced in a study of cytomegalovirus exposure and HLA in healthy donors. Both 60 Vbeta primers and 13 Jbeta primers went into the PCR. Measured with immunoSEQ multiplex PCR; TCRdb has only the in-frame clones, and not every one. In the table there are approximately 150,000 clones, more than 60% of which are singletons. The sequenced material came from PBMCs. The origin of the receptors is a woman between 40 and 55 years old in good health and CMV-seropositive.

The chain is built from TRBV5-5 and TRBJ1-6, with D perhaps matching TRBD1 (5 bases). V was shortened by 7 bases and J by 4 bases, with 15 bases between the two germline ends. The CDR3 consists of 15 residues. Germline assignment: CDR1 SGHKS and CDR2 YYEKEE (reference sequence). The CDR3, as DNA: TGTGCCAGCGGACGAACAGGTTCTTATAATTCACCCCTCCACTTT. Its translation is CASGRTGSYNSPLHF.

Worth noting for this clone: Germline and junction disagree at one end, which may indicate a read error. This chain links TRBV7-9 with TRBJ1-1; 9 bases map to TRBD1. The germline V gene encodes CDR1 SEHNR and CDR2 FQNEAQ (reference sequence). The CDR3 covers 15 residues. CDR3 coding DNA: TGTTCCAGCAGCCGAGAGACAGGGGGGAACACTGAAGCTTTCTTT. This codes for CSSSRETGGNTEAFF.

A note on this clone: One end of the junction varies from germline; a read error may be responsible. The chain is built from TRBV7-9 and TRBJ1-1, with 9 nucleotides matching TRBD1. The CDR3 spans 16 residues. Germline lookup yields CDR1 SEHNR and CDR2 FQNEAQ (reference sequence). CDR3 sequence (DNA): TGTTCCAGCAGCCAAGGGACAGGGCTCTTGAACACTGAAGCTTTCTTT. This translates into CSSSQGTGLLNTEAFF.

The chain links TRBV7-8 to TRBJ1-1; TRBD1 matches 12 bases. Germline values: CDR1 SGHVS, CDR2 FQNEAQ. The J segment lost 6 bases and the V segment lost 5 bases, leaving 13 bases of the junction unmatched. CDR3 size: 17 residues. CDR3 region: CASSAKAGQGANPEAFF. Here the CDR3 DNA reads TGTGCCAGCAGCGCCAAAGCGGGACAGGGGGCTAACCCTGAAGCTTTCTTT. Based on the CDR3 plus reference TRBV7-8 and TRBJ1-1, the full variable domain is GAGVSQSPRYKVAKRGQDVALRCDPISGHVSLFWYQQALGQGPEFLTYFQNEAQLDKSGLPSDRFFAERPEGSVSTLKIQRTQQEDSAVYLCASSAKAGQGANPEAFFGQGTRLTVV.

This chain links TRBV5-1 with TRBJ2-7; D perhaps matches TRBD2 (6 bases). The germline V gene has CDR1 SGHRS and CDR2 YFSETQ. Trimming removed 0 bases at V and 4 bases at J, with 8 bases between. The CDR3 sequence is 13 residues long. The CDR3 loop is CASSLAGEYEQYF. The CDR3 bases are TGCGCCAGCAGCTTGGCGGGGGAATACGAGCAGTACTTC.

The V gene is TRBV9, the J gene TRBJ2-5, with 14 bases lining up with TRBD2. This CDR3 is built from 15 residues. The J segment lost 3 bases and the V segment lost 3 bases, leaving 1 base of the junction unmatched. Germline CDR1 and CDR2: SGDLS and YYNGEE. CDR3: CASSATSGGEETQYF. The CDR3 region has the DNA TGTGCCAGCAGCGCGACTAGCGGGGGGGAAGAGACCCAGTACTTC. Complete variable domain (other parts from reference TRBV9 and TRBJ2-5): DSGVTQTPKHLITATGQRVTLRCSPRSGDLSVYWYQQSLDQGLQFLIQYYNGEERAKGNILERFSAQQFPDLHSELNLSSLELGDSALYFCASSATSGGEETQYFGPGTRLLVL.

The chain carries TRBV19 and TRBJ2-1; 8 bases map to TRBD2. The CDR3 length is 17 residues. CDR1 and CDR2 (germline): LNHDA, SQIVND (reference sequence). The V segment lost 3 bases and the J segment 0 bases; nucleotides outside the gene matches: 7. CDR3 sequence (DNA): TGTGCCAGTAGTATTGGTCGGGGGGGGTACTCCTACAATGAGCAGTTCTTC. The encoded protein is CASSIGRGGYSYNEQFF.

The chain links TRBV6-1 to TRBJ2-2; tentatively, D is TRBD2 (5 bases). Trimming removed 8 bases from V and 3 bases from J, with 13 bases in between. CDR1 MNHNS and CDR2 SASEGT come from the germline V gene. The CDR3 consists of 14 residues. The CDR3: CASWLERDTGELFF. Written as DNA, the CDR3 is TGTGCCAGCTGGCTGGAGAGGGACACCGGGGAGCTGTTTTTT.

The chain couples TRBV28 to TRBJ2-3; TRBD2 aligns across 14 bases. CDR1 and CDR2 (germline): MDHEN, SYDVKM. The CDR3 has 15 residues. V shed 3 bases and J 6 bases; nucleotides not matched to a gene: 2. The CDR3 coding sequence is TGTGCCAGCAGTTTGGGACTAGCGGGGGTTGATACGCAGTATTTT. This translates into CASSLGLAGVDTQYF. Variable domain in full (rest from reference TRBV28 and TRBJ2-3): DVKVTQSSRYLVKRTGEKVFLECVQDMDHENMFWYRQDPGLGLRLIYFSYDVKMKEKGDIPEGYSVSREKKERFSLILESASTNQTSMYLCASSLGLAGVDTQYFGPGTRLTVL.

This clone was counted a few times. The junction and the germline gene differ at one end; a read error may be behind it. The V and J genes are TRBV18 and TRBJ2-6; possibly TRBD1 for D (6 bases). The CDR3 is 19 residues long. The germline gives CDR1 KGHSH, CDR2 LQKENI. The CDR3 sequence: CASSLSVRGALSGANGLTF. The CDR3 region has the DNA TGTGCCAGCTCCCTGTCCGTCAGGGGTGCGCTCTCTGGGGCCAACGGCCTGACTTTC. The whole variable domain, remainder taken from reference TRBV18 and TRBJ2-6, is NAGVMQNPRHLVRRRGQEARLRCSPMKGHSHVYWYRQLPEEGLKFMVYLQKENIIDESGMPKERFSAEFPKEGPSILRIQQVVRGDSAAYFCASSLSVRGALSGANGLTFGAGSRLTVL.

The CDR3: CASSLGWTQYF. The DNA for the CDR3 is TGTGCCAGTTCACTAGGATGGACCCAGTACTTC. The V gene is TRBV6-5, the J gene TRBJ2-5, with D perhaps matching TRBD2 (5 bases). This CDR3 contains 11 residues. Germline V gene sequence: CDR1 MNHEY, CDR2 SVGAGI. The V end lost 9 bases, the J end lost 7 bases, and 12 bases lay between the germline ends.

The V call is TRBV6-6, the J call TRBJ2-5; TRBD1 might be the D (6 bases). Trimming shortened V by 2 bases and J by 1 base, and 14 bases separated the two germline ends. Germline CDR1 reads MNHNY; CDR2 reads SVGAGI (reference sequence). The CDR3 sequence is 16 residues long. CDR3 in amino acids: CASSYPLTGSQETQYF. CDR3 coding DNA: TGTGCCAGCAGTTACCCTCTCACAGGGAGCCAAGAGACCCAGTACTTC.

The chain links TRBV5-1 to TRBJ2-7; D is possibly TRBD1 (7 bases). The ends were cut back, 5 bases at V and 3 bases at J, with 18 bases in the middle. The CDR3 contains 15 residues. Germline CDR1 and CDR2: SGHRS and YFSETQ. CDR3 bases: TGCGCCAGCAGTTCCCAGGGGGGTCGTGACTACGAGCAGTACTTC. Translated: CASSSQGGRDYEQYF.

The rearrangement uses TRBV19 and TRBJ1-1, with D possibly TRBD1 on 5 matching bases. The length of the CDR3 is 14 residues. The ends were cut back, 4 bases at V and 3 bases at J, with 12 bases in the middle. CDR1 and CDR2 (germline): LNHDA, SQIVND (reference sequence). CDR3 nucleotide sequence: TGTGCCAGTAGTACCGAACAGGAATACACTGAAGCTTTCTTT. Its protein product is CASSTEQEYTEAFF.

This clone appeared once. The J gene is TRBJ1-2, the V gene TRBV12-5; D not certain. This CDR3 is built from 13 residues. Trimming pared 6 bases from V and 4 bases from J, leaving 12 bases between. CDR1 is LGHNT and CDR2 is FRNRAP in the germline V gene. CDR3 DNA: TGTGCTAGTGGATCGGGAGTTGGCTATGGCTACACCTTC. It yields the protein CASGSGVGYGYTF.

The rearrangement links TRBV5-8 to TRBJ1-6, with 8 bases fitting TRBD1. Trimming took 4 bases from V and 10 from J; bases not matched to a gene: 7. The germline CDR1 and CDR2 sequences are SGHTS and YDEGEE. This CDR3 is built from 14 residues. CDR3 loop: CASSLGQGGSPLHF. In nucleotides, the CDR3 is TGTGCCAGCAGCCTCGGACAGGGCGGGTCACCCCTCCACTTT. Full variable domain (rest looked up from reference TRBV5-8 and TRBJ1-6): EAGVTQSPTHLIKTRGQQATLRCSPISGHTSVYWYQQALGLGLQFLLWYDEGEERNRGNFPPRFSGRQFPNYSSELNVNALELEDSALYLCASSLGQGGSPLHFGNGTRLTVT.

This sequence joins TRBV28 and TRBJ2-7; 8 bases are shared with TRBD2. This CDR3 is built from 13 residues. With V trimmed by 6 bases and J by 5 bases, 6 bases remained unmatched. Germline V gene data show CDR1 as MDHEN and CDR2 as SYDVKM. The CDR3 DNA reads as TGTGCCAGCAGGGTAATAGCGGGGAACGAGCAGTACTTC. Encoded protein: CASRVIAGNEQYF. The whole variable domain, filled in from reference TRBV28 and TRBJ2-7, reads DVKVTQSSRYLVKRTGEKVFLECVQDMDHENMFWYRQDPGLGLRLIYFSYDVKMKEKGDIPEGYSVSREKKERFSLILESASTNQTSMYLCASRVIAGNEQYFGPGTRLTVT.

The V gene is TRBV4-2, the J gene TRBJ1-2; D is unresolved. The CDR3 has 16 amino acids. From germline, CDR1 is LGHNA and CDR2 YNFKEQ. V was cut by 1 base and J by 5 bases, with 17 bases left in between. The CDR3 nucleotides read TGTGCCAGCAGCCAAGCCGACGGCGGGAGTCAGTATGGCTACACCTTC. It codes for CASSQADGGSQYGYTF.

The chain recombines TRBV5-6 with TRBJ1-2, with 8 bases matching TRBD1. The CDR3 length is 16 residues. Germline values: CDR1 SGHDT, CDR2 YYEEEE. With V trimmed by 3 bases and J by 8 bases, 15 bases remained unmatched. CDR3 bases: TGTGCCAGCAGCTACCTCCCGTCCCGGACAGGGTTAGGCTACACCTTC. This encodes CASSYLPSRTGLGYTF.

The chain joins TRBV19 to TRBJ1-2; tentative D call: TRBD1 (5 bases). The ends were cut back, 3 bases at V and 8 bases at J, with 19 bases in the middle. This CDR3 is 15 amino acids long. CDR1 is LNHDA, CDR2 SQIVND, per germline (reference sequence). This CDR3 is CASSMGDSRIGGYTF. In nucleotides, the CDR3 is TGTGCCAGTAGTATGGGTGACAGCCGGATAGGGGGCTACACCTTC.

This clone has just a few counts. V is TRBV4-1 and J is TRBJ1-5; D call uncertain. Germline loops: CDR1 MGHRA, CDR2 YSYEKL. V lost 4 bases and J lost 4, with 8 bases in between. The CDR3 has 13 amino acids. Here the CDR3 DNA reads TGCGCCAGCAGCCGAGTTCTGAATCAGCCCCAGCATTTT. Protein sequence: CASSRVLNQPQHF.

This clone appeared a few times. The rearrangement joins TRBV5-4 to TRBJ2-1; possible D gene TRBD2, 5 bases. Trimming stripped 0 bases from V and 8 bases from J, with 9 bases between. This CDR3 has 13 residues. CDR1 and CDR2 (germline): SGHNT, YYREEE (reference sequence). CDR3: CASSLVSGDEQFF. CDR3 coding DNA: TGTGCCAGCAGCTTGGTCTCCGGGGATGAGCAGTTCTTC.

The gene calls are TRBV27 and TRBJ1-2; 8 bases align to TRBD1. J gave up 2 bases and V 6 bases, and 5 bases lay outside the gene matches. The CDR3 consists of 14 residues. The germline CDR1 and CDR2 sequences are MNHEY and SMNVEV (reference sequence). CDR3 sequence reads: CASRPDRANYGYTF. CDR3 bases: TGTGCCAGCAGACCGGACAGGGCCAACTATGGCTACACCTTC.

In DNA form, the CDR3 reads TGTGCCAGCACCGGACAGTGGAAGACAAACACTGAAGCTTTCTTT. Translated, it gives CASTGQWKTNTEAFF. The gene calls are TRBV18 and TRBJ1-1; D is possibly TRBD1 (6 bases). The V end lost 8 bases, the J end lost 2 bases, and 18 bases lay between the germline ends. The CDR3 is 15 residues long. Germline V lookup: CDR1 KGHSH, CDR2 LQKENI.

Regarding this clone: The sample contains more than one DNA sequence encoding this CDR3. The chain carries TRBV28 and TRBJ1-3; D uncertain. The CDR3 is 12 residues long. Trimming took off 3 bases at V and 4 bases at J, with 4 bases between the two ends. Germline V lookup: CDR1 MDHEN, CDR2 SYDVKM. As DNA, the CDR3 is TGTGCCAGCAGTTTCAGGGGAAACACCATATATTTT. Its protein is CASSFRGNTIYF.

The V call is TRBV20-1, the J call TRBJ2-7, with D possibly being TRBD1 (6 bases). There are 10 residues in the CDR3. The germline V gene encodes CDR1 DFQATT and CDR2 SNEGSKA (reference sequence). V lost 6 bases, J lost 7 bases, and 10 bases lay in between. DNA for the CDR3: TGCAGTGCACTTGACAGGGAGCAGTACTTC. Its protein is CSALDREQYF.

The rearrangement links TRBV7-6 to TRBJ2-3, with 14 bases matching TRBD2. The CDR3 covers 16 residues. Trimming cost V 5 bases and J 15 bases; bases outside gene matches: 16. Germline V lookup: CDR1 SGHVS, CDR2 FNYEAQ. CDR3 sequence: CASSRKGTSGGPGLYF. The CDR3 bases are TGTGCCAGCAGCCGAAAAGGGACTAGCGGGGGCCCGGGACTCTATTTT. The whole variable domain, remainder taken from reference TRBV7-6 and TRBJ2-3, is GAGVSQSPRYKVTKRGQDVALRCDPISGHVSLYWYRQALGQGPEFLTYFNYEAQQDKSGLPNDRFSAERPEGSISTLTIQRTEQRDSAMYRCASSRKGTSGGPGLYFGPGTRLTVL.

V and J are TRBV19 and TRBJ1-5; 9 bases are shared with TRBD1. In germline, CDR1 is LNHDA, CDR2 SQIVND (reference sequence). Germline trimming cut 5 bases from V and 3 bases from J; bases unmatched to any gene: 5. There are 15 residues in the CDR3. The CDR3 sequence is CASSSGQGFNQPQHF. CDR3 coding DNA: TGTGCCAGTAGTTCGGGACAGGGTTTCAATCAGCCCCAGCATTTT.

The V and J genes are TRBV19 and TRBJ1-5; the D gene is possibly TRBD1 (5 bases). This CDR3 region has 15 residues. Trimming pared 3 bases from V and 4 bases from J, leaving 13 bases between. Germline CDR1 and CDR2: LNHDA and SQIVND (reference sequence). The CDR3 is CASSMSGGSNQPQHF. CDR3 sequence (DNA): TGTGCCAGTAGTATGTCGGGGGGGAGTAATCAGCCCCAGCATTTT.

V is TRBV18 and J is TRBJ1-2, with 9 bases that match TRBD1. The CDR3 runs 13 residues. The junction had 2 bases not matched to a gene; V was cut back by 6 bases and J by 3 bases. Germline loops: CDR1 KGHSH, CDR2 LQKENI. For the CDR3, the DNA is TGTGCCAGCTCTCGGGACAGGGACTATGGCTACACCTTC. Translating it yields CASSRDRDYGYTF.

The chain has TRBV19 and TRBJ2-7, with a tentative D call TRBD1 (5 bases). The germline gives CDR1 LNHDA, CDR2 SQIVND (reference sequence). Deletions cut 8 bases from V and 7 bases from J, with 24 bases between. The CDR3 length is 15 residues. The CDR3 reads CASQPTPGGRAEQYF. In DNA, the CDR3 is TGTGCCAGTCAACCGACCCCTGGCGGCAGGGCAGAGCAGTACTTC.

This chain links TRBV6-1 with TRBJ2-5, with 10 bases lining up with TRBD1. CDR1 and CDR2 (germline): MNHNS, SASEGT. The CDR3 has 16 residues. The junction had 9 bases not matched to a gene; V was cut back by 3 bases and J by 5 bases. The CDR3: CASSDPRDRGRETQYF. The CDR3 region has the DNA TGTGCCAGCAGTGACCCCCGGGACAGGGGACGCGAGACCCAGTACTTC.